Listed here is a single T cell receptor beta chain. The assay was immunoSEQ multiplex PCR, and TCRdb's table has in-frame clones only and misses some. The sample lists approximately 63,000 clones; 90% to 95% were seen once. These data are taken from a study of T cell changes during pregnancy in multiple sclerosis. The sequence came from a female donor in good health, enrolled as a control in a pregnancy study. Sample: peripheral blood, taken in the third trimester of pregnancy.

The CDR3 loop reads CASSLVGLANTGELFF. CDR3 bases: TGTGCCAGCAGCTTAGTTGGACTAGCGAACACCGGGGAGCTGTTTTTT. The gene calls are TRBV11-2 and TRBJ2-2; 7 nucleotides line up with TRBD2. V shed 1 base, J shed 0 bases, and the junction held 2 bases outside the gene matches. From germline, CDR1 is SGHAT and CDR2 FQNNGV. The CDR3 contains 16 residues.